This T cell receptor (beta chain) was documented in a study of tumor-infiltrating lymphocytes in primary liver carcinoma. With respect to this clonotype: Being one base from a much bigger clone, this may be a read error. The missing conserved phenylalanine or tryptophan at the end of this CDR3 makes a read error likely.

Starting material for RNA and DNA co-extraction consisted of 20-30 mg of unsorted bulk tissue. With a constant-region primer, TCR beta cDNA was made from approximately 500 ng of total RNA. TCR beta libraries came from three nested multiplex PCR rounds using slightly modified ARM-PCR. Both of the initial two PCR rounds ran for 10 cycles and employed TRBV1-TRBV30 forward primers alongside a C-beta reverse primer. One entry per CDR3 protein results from TCRdb running MiXCR on the multiplex PCR reads. The sample includes 55,000 or so distinct CDR3 sequences, just over 70% of them seen just once. The germline V gene has CDR1 MDHEN and CDR2 SYDVKM. The V and J ends lost 5 bases and 3 bases, in that order; junction bases with no gene match: 10. This CDR3 has 16 amino acids.

Sequencing was performed on liver tumor tissue from sampling region 2. Subset defined: tumor region T2, inferior pole. J is TRBJ2-7 and V is TRBV28; 10 nucleotides align to TRBD2. This clonotype was sampled from a man between 35 and 55 years old with primary liver carcinoma and hepatitis B virus infection. The CDR3 DNA reads as TGTGCCAGCAGTCCCACGACTAGCGGGTACGGCTACGAGCAGTACCTC. Protein: CASSPTTSGYGYEQYL.